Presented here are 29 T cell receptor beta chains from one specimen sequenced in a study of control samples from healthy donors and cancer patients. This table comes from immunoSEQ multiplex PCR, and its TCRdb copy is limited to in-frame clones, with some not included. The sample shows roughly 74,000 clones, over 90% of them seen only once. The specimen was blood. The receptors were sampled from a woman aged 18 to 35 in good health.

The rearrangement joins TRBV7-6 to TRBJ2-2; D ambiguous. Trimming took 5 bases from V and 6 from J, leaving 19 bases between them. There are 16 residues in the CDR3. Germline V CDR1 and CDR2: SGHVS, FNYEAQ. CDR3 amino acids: CASSPTGFPTAGELFF. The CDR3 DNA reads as TGTGCCAGCAGCCCCACCGGGTTCCCAACGGCCGGGGAGCTGTTTTTT. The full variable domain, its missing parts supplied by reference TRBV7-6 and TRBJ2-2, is GAGVSQSPRYKVTKRGQDVALRCDPISGHVSLYWYRQALGQGPEFLTYFNYEAQQDKSGLPNDRFSAERPEGSISTLTIQRTEQRDSAMYRCASSPTGFPTAGELFFGEGSRLTVL.

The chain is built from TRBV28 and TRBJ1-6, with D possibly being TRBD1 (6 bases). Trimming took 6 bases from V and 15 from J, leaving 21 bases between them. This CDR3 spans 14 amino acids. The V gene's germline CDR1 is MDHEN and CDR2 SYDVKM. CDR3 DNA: TGTGCCAGCAGACGCTCCCGACAGGCGACTCTCCTCCACTTT. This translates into CASRRSRQATLLHF.

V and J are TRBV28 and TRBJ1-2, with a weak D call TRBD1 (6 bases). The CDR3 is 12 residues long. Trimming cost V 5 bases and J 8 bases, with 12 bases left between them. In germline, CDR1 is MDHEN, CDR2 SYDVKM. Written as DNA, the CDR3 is TGTGCCAGCAGTGTAAACAGGGCCGGCTACACCTTC. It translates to CASSVNRAGYTF.

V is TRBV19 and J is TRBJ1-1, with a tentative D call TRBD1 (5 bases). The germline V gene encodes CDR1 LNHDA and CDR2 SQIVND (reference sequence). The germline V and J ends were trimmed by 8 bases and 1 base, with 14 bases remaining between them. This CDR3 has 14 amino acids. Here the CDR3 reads CASARDRGNTEAFF. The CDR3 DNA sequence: TGTGCCAGTGCTCGGGACCGGGGGAACACTGAAGCTTTCTTT.

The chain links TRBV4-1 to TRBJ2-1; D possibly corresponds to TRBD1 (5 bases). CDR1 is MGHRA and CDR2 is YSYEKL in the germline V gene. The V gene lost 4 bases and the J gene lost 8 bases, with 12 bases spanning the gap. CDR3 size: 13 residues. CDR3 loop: CASSPQGLDEQFF. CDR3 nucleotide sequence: TGCGCCAGCAGCCCCCAGGGCTTAGATGAGCAGTTCTTC.

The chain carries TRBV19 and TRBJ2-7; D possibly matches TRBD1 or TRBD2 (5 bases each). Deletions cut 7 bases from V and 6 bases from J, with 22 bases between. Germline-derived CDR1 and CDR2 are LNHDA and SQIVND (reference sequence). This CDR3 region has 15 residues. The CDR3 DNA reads TGTGCCAGTACCCTGAGGGAGTATGGGGCTTCCGAGCAGTACTTC. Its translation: CASTLREYGASEQYF.

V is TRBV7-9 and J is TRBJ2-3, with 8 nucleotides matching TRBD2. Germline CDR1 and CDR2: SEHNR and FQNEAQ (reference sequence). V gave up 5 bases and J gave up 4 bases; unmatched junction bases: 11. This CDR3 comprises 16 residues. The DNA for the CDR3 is TGTGCCAGCAGCCTCGGGGAGCGGGAGTGGGCAGATACGCAGTATTTT. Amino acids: CASSLGEREWADTQYF.

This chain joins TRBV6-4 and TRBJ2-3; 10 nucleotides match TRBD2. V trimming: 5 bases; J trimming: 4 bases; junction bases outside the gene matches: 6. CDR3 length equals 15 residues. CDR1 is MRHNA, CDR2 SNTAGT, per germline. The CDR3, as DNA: TGTGCCAGCAGTACGTCTAGCGGGAGACCAGATACGCAGTATTTT. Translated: CASSTSSGRPDTQYF.

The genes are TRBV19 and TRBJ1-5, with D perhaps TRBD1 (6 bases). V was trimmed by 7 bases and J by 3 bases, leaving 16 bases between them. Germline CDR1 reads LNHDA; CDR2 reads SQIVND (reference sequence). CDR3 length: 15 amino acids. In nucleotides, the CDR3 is TGTGCCAGTAACCGGCTGGACAGTAACAATCAGCCCCAGCATTTT. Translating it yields CASNRLDSNNQPQHF.

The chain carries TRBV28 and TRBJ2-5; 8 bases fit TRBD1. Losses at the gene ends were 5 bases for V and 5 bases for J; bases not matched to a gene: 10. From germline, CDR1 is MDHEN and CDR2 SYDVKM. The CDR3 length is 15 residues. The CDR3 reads CASSRADRGEETQYF. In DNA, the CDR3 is TGTGCCAGCAGTCGAGCCGACAGGGGCGAGGAGACCCAGTACTTC.

CDR3 region: CASSQQGFNTEAFF. The CDR3 nucleotides are TGTGCCAGCAGTCAACAGGGGTTCAACACTGAAGCTTTCTTT. The chain carries TRBV5-6 and TRBJ1-1; TRBD1 agrees at 7 bases. The V gene's germline CDR1 is SGHDT and CDR2 YYEEEE. This CDR3 spans 14 amino acids. V trimming: 5 bases; J trimming: 2 bases; junction bases outside the gene matches: 6.

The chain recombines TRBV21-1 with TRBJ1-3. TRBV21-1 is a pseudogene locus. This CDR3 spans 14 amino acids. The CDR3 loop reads CASSNDPSGNTIYF. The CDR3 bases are TGTGCCAGCAGCAATGACCCCTCTGGAAACACCATATATTTT.

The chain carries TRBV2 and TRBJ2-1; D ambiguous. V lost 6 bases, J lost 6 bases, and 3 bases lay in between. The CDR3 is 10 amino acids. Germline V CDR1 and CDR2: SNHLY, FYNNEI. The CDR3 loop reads CASSGNEQFF. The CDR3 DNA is TGTGCCAGCAGCGGCAATGAGCAGTTCTTC.

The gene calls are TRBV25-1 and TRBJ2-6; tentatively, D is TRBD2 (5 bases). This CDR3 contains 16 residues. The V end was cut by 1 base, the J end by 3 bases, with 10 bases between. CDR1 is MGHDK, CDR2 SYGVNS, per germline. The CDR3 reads CASSESRGGGANVLTF. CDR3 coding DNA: TGTGCCAGCAGTGAATCCCGGGGTGGTGGGGCCAACGTCCTGACTTTC.

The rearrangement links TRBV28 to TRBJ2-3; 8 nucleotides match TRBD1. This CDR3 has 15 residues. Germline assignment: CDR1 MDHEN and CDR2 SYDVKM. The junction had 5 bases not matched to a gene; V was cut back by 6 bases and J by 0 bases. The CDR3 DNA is TGTGCCAGCAGACGACAGGGGCTTAGCACAGATACGCAGTATTTT. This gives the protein CASRRQGLSTDTQYF. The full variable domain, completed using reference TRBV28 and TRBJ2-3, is DVKVTQSSRYLVKRTGEKVFLECVQDMDHENMFWYRQDPGLGLRLIYFSYDVKMKEKGDIPEGYSVSREKKERFSLILESASTNQTSMYLCASRRQGLSTDTQYFGPGTRLTVL.

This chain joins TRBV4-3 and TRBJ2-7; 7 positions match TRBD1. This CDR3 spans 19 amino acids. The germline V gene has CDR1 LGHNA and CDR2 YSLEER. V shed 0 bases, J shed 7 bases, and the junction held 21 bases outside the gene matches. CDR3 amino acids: CASSQEWATGVLASREQYF. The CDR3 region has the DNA TGCGCCAGCAGCCAAGAATGGGCCACAGGGGTCCTCGCCTCTAGAGAGCAGTACTTC.

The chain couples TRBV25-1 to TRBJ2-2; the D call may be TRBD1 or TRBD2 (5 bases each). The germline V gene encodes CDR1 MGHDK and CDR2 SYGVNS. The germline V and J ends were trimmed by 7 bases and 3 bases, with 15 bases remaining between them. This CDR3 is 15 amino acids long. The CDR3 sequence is CASNAQRGDTGELFF. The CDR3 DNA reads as TGTGCCAGCAACGCCCAAAGAGGGGACACCGGGGAGCTGTTTTTT. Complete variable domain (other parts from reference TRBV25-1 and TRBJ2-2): EADIYQTPRYLVIGTGKKITLECSQTMGHDKMYWYQQDPGMELHLIHYSYGVNSTEKGDLSSESTVSRIRTEHFPLTLESARPSHTSQYLCASNAQRGDTGELFFGEGSRLTVL.

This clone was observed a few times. In DNA, the CDR3 is TGTGCCAGCAGTTTCCTCGACAGGGGCGGGGAGACCCAGTACTTC. Its translation: CASSFLDRGGETQYF. This rearrangement joins TRBV6-6 to TRBJ2-5, with 8 bases identical to TRBD1. With V trimmed by 4 bases and J by 5 bases, 9 bases remained unmatched. The CDR3 runs 15 residues. Germline V gene data show CDR1 as MNHNY and CDR2 as SVGAGI (reference sequence).

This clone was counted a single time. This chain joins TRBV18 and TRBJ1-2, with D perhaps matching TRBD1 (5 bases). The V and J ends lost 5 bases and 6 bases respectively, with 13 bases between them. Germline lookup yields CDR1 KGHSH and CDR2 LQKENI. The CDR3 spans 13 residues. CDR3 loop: CASSIQGMDGYTF. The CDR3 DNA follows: TGTGCCAGCTCAATCCAGGGTATGGATGGCTACACCTTC.

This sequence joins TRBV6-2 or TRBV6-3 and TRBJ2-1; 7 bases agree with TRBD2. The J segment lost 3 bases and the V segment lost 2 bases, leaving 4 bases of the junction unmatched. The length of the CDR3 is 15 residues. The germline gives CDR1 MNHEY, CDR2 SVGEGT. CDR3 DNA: TGTGCCAGCAGTTACAGCGGGGCACGCTACAATGAGCAGTTCTTC. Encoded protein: CASSYSGARYNEQFF.

The DNA of the CDR3 is TGTGCCACCAGTGACCGTGGACCCAGCTCCGAGCAGTACTTC. This encodes CATSDRGPSSEQYF. V and J are TRBV24-1 and TRBJ2-7; no definite D call. Trimming removed 4 bases at V and 6 bases at J, with 15 bases between. The CDR3 runs 14 residues. Germline V gene data show CDR1 as KGHDR and CDR2 as SFDVKD.

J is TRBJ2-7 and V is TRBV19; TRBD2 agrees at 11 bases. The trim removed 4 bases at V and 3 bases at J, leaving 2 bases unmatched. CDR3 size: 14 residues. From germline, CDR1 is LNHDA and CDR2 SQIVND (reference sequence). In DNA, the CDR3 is TGTGCCAGTAGTACCGGGACTAGCGGCTACGAGCAGTACTTC. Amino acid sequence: CASSTGTSGYEQYF.

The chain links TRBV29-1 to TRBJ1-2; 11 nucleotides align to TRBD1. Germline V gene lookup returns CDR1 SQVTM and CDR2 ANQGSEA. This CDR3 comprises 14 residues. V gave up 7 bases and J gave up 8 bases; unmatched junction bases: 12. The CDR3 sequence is CSAVRGQGARGYTF. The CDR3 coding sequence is TGCAGCGCTGTGAGAGGACAGGGGGCGCGCGGCTACACCTTC.

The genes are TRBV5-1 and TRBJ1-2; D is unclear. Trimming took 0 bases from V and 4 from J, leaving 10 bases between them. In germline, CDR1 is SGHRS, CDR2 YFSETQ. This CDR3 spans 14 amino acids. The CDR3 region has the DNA TGCGCCAGCAGCTTGGTAGGAGGAGGCTATGGCTACACCTTC. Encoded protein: CASSLVGGGYGYTF.

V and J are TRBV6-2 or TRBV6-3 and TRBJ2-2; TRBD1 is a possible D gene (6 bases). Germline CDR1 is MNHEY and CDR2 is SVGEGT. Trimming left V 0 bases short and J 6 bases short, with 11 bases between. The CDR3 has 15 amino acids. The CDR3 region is CASSYSQGDSGELFF. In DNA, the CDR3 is TGTGCCAGCAGTTACTCACAGGGTGACTCCGGGGAGCTGTTTTTT.

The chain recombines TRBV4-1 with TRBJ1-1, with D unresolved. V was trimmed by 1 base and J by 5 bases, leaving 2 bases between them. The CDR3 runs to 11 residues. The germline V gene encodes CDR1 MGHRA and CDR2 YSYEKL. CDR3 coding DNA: TGCGCCAGCAGCCAAGGAACTGAAGCTTTCTTT. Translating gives CASSQGTEAFF.

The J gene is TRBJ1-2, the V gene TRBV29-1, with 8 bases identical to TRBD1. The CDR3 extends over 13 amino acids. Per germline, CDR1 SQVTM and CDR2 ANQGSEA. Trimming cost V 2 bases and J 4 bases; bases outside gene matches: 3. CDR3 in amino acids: CSVEQGARYGYTF. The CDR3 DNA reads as TGCAGCGTTGAACAGGGGGCCCGCTATGGCTACACCTTC.

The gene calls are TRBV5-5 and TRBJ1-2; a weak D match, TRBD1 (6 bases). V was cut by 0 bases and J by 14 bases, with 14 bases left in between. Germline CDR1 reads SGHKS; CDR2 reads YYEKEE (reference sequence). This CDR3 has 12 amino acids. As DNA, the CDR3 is TGTGCCAGCAGCTTGGGCACAGGGAGGCTAACCTTC. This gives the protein CASSLGTGRLTF.

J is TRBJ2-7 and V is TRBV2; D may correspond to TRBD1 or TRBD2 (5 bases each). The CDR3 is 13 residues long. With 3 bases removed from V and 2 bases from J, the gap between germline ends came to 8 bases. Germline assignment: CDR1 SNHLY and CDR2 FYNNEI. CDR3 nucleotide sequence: TGTGCCAGCAGTGAGGGACCCACCTACGAGCAGTACTTC. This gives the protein CASSEGPTYEQYF.